This TCR beta chain was identified during a study of blood T cell repertoires in COVID-19. Study-wide context: COVID-19 samples, acute and convalescent, were from the United States, Italy and Spain. Sources were T cells, B-cell-depleted T cells, or PBMCs; the material itself was cDNA or gDNA.

V was trimmed by 4 bases and J by 1 base, leaving 6 bases between them. The CDR3 totals 13 residues. Germline CDR1 and CDR2: MNHNY and SVGAGI (reference sequence). In the original processing: Amplification of reference gene primers was used by the study to estimate nucleated cell counts. The repertoire was sequenced with immunoSEQ multiplex PCR; TCRdb's copy has only in-frame clones and lacks some. For V, J and clone size, that table is used; D and trimming come from the DNA. This table has 90,000 to 130,000 clones, 75% to 80% appearing once. What was sequenced was peripheral blood. The chain carries TRBV6-6 and TRBJ2-3, with D uncertain. This TCR derives from a woman older than 75 with active or convalescent COVID-19. This chain's CDR3 is CASSFPGTDTQYF. The CDR3 bases are TGTGCCAGCAGTTTCCCGGGCACAGATACGCAGTATTTT.